These 26 T cell receptor beta chains share one sample of origin, sequenced in a study of T cell responses to AZD1222 COVID-19 vaccine (dated by TCRdb to the early 2020s). The method behind the library was the immunoSEQ multiplex PCR assay. TCRdb provides this immuneACCESS table in a form limited to in-frame rearrangements. Some clones are lacking; in checked studies, under half of them reflect an unresolved V gene, and why the rest are absent is not known. The sample table shows 100,000 to 150,000 clones, and roughly 93% are seen once. Under 7.5% of the sample rests with the top ten. The meaning of the sample's time point label: baseline before first vaccination. The input for sequencing was peripheral blood, taken on day 0 of AZD1222 vaccination. These receptors were obtained from an adult in good health.

This sequence joins TRBV20-1 and TRBJ2-1; 7 bases are a match to TRBD2. J gave up 12 bases and V 3 bases, and 2 bases lay outside the gene matches. The CDR3 consists of 10 residues. Germline V gives CDR1 DFQATT, CDR2 SNEGSKA (reference sequence). The CDR3 bases are TGCAGTGCTAGCGGGAGGATGCAGTTCTTC. Translating it yields CSASGRMQFF.

This clone was observed once. V usage is TRBV7-9 and J usage is TRBJ2-1; 9 positions match TRBD2. The length of the CDR3 is 15 residues. Per the germline V gene, CDR1 is SEHNR and CDR2 is FQNEAQ (reference sequence). J gave up 8 bases and V 7 bases, and 12 bases lay outside the gene matches. CDR3 in amino acids: CASTNPGLAFDEQFF. The CDR3, as DNA: TGTGCCAGCACCAATCCGGGACTAGCTTTCGATGAGCAGTTCTTC.

This clone came up once. The chain carries TRBV6-2 or TRBV6-3 and TRBJ2-7, with D possibly matching TRBD1 (6 bases). The CDR3 is made up of 14 amino acids. The V and J ends lost 4 bases and 7 bases respectively, with 17 bases between them. Germline V lookup: CDR1 MNHEY, CDR2 SVGEGT. The CDR3 loop is CASSFIRGVGEQYF. The CDR3 DNA is TGTGCCAGCAGTTTCATCAGGGGTGTGGGGGAGCAGTACTTC.

In its sample, this clone was seen a few times. This chain links TRBV6-2 or TRBV6-3 with TRBJ2-7, with 13 bases that match TRBD2. This CDR3 has 16 residues. Unmatched junction bases numbered 3, after V lost 0 bases and J lost 4 bases. The V gene's germline CDR1 is MNHEY and CDR2 SVGEGT. CDR3 amino acids: CASSYSGTSGAYEQYF. Written as DNA, the CDR3 is TGTGCCAGCAGTTACTCAGGGACTAGCGGGGCGTACGAGCAGTACTTC.

The rearrangement links TRBV4-3 to TRBJ1-2; D gene ambiguous. V lost 1 base, J lost 4 bases, and 13 bases lay in between. CDR1 is LGHNA, CDR2 YSLEER, per germline. The CDR3 is 15 residues long. CDR3 bases: TGCGCCAGCAGCCAAGGGCTCCTATTTCTCTATGGCTACACCTTC. Encoded protein: CASSQGLLFLYGYTF.

The chain is built from TRBV10-3 and TRBJ1-2, with TRBD1 identical over 8 bases. The CDR3 is 15 amino acids. Germline V gene data show CDR1 as ENHRY and CDR2 as SYGVKD. With V trimmed by 5 bases and J by 4 bases, 9 bases remained unmatched. The CDR3 here is CAISSTGQGLYGYTF. CDR3 in DNA: TGTGCCATCAGTTCAACAGGACAGGGTCTCTATGGCTACACCTTC.

The chain employs TRBV7-2 and TRBJ1-5; possibly TRBD1 for D (5 bases). Looked up from germline, CDR1 is SGHTA and CDR2 is FQGNSA. V dropped 4 bases and J dropped 0 bases, with 10 bases sitting between them. The CDR3 runs 15 residues. The CDR3: CASSSQGYSNQPQHF. CDR3 bases: TGTGCCAGCAGCTCCCAGGGATATAGCAATCAGCCCCAGCATTTT.

CDR3 nucleotides: TGTGCCATCAGTGAGTCTGGGACAGGGGGTGGCTACACCTTC. Protein product: CAISESGTGGGYTF. V and J are TRBV10-3 and TRBJ1-2, with 11 bases lining up with TRBD1. The CDR3 is 14 residues long. The germline gives CDR1 ENHRY, CDR2 SYGVKD. Losses at the gene ends were 0 bases for V and 7 bases for J; bases not matched to a gene: 1.

The chain is built from TRBV3-1 (or the pseudogene TRBV3-2) and TRBJ2-7, with a possible D match to TRBD1 (6 bases). The V end was cut by 4 bases, the J end by 2 bases, with 21 bases between. This CDR3 is 17 amino acids long. The germline CDR1 and CDR2 sequences are LGHDT and YNNKEL (reference sequence). DNA of the CDR3: TGTGCCAGCAGCCCTTCTCAAACAGGGTTCACCGCCTACGAGCAGTACTTC. The encoded protein is CASSPSQTGFTAYEQYF.

The rearrangement uses TRBV12-5 and TRBJ1-2; D unclear. Germline CDR1 LGHNT, CDR2 FRNRAP. Deletions cut 2 bases from V and 8 bases from J, with 12 bases between. This CDR3 contains 13 residues. The CDR3 DNA reads as TGTGCTAGTGGTTTGCTCCCGGGGATGGGCTACACCTTC. It is translated as CASGLLPGMGYTF.

This sequence joins TRBV3-1 (or the pseudogene TRBV3-2) and TRBJ2-2; 11 bases are shared with TRBD2. CDR1 LGHDT and CDR2 YNNKEL come from the germline V gene (reference sequence). Trimming cost V 0 bases and J 4 bases; bases outside gene matches: 1. CDR3 size: 16 residues. The CDR3 loop reads CASSQETSGSTGELFF. CDR3 coding DNA: TGTGCCAGCAGCCAAGAAACTAGCGGGAGCACCGGGGAGCTGTTTTTT.

This CDR3 is CASSQSVRDHSGANVLTF. CDR3 coding DNA: TGCGCCAGCAGTCAATCGGTGAGGGATCACTCTGGGGCCAACGTCCTGACTTTC. The chain joins TRBV23-1 to TRBJ2-6, with D possibly being TRBD2 (5 bases). TRBV23-1 is an ORF for which the function is uncertain. This CDR3 is built from 18 residues. Trimming left V 0 bases short and J 0 bases short, with 12 bases between.

The chain recombines TRBV18 with TRBJ1-5; D unclear. Germline V gene lookup returns CDR1 KGHSH and CDR2 LQKENI. V gave up 2 bases and J gave up 0 bases, with 8 bases separating them. This CDR3 region has 15 residues. The CDR3 loop is CASSPGRNSNQPQHF. The CDR3 nucleotides read TGTGCCAGCTCACCAGGAAGGAATAGCAATCAGCCCCAGCATTTT.

The rearrangement joins TRBV3-1 (or the pseudogene TRBV3-2) to TRBJ1-1; a weak D match, TRBD1 (6 bases). Trimming shortened V by 0 bases and J by 1 base, and 12 bases separated the two germline ends. Germline loops: CDR1 LGHDT, CDR2 YNNKEL (reference sequence). The CDR3 contains 16 residues. The CDR3 reads CASSQDGGGRNTEAFF. The CDR3, as DNA: TGTGCCAGCAGCCAAGATGGAGGGGGGAGGAACACTGAAGCTTTCTTT.

The rearrangement joins TRBV11-2 to TRBJ2-5; D is perhaps TRBD2 (6 bases). The CDR3 is 17 residues long. The germline V and J ends were trimmed by 0 bases and 2 bases, with 16 bases remaining between them. Germline CDR1 is SGHAT and CDR2 is FQNNGV. The CDR3 here is CASSLDAWASGQETQYF. In nucleotides, the CDR3 is TGTGCCAGCAGCTTAGATGCGTGGGCAAGCGGGCAAGAGACCCAGTACTTC.

V usage is TRBV19 and J usage is TRBJ2-5; 11 nucleotides line up with TRBD2. The J segment lost 5 bases and the V segment lost 5 bases, leaving 7 bases of the junction unmatched. Germline-derived CDR1 and CDR2 are LNHDA and SQIVND (reference sequence). The CDR3 has 15 amino acids. The CDR3: CASSSLAGARETQYF. In DNA, the CDR3 is TGTGCCAGTAGTTCACTAGCGGGAGCGCGGGAGACCCAGTACTTC.

This rearrangement joins TRBV6-2 or TRBV6-3 to TRBJ2-7, with 9 nucleotides matching TRBD2. J gave up 7 bases and V 4 bases, and 8 bases lay outside the gene matches. Germline V gives CDR1 MNHEY, CDR2 SVGEGT. This CDR3 is built from 14 residues. CDR3 residues: CASSLLAGAWEQYF. The CDR3 DNA is TGTGCCAGCAGTTTATTAGCGGGAGCTTGGGAGCAGTACTTC.

CDR3 DNA sequence: TGTGCCATCAGAGGACTAGCGGGAGTCGGTGAGCAGTTCTTC. Translating it yields CAIRGLAGVGEQFF. The genes are TRBV10-3 and TRBJ2-1; 13 bases align to TRBD2. Germline V gene lookup returns CDR1 ENHRY and CDR2 SYGVKD. CDR3 length: 14 amino acids. V lost 6 bases to trimming and J lost 9 bases; unmatched junction nucleotides: 5.

V and J are TRBV3-1 (or the pseudogene TRBV3-2) and TRBJ2-1, with 12 nucleotides matching TRBD2. Trimming cost V 6 bases and J 3 bases; bases outside gene matches: 3. This CDR3 comprises 15 residues. Germline loops: CDR1 LGHDT, CDR2 YNNKEL (reference sequence). In nucleotides, the CDR3 is TGTGCCAGCAGACCGGGACTAGCGGGCTACAATGAGCAGTTCTTC. This codes for CASRPGLAGYNEQFF.

The chain combines TRBV3-1 (or the pseudogene TRBV3-2) with TRBJ2-5; the D gene is possibly TRBD2 (6 bases). Trimming pared 3 bases from V and 2 bases from J, leaving 22 bases between. Germline V gives CDR1 LGHDT, CDR2 YNNKEL (reference sequence). This CDR3 is 18 amino acids long. The CDR3 spells CASSHPELRGTPQETQYF. In nucleotides, the CDR3 is TGTGCCAGCAGCCACCCCGAGCTACGGGGGACCCCTCAAGAGACCCAGTACTTC.

The J gene is TRBJ1-1, the V gene TRBV19; possibly TRBD1 for D (5 bases). V was clipped by 3 bases and J by 0 bases, with 11 bases between them. In germline, CDR1 is LNHDA, CDR2 SQIVND (reference sequence). The CDR3 runs to 15 residues. The CDR3 is CASSILGAVNTEAFF. Here the CDR3 DNA reads TGTGCCAGTAGTATCCTCGGGGCAGTGAACACTGAAGCTTTCTTT.

The chain combines TRBV4-2 with TRBJ1-3, with D perhaps matching TRBD1 (5 bases). The V gene lost 8 bases and the J gene lost 3 bases, with 8 bases spanning the gap. The CDR3 extends over 12 amino acids. Germline CDR1 is LGHNA and CDR2 is YNFKEQ. CDR3 protein: CASGGDGNTIYF. The CDR3 region has the DNA TGTGCCAGCGGAGGGGATGGAAACACCATATATTTT.

The chain combines TRBV15 with TRBJ2-1; D is unresolved. The V gene's germline CDR1 is LNHNV and CDR2 YYDKDF (reference sequence). This CDR3 spans 12 amino acids. Trimming removed 3 bases at V and 9 bases at J, with 9 bases between. The CDR3 reads CATSSLPGEQFF. The CDR3 region has the DNA TGTGCCACCAGCAGCCTCCCGGGTGAGCAGTTCTTC.

The chain links TRBV30 to TRBJ1-2, with no clear D. This CDR3 contains 13 residues. V lost 2 bases and J lost 8, with 15 bases in between. Germline V CDR1 and CDR2: GTSNPN, SVGIG (reference sequence). The CDR3 region has the DNA TGTGCCTGGAGTCCGACTTTACGTGGAGGCTACACCTTC. The encoded protein is CAWSPTLRGGYTF.

The chain uses TRBV28 and TRBJ1-2; D gene ambiguous. CDR1 is MDHEN and CDR2 is SYDVKM in the germline V gene. V was cut by 5 bases and J by 6 bases, with 7 bases left in between. The CDR3 runs to 11 residues. CDR3 nucleotides: TGTGCCAGCAGTCCGCATGATGGCTACACCTTC. Its translation: CASSPHDGYTF.

This chain uses TRBV3-1 (or the pseudogene TRBV3-2) with TRBJ2-2, with TRBD2 identical over 14 bases. In germline, CDR1 is LGHDT, CDR2 YNNKEL (reference sequence). CDR3 length: 15 amino acids. The junction had 2 bases not matched to a gene; V was cut back by 3 bases and J by 8 bases. CDR3 sequence (DNA): TGTGCCAGCAGCCAGGGACTAGCGGGAGTTGGGGAGCTGTTTTTT. This translates into CASSQGLAGVGELFF.